Listed below are T cell receptor beta chains from one sample, sequenced in a study of cytomegalovirus exposure and HLA in healthy donors. TCRdb keeps only in-frame clones here, not all; method: immunoSEQ multiplex PCR. The listing contains fewer than 250,000 clones. The source material was PBMCs. These receptor sequences come from a woman in her 30s in good health and CMV-seropositive. Both conserved end residues are part of each CDR3. The D gene is left open where the match is weak.

d_call: NA; v_call: TRBV5-1; j_call: TRBJ1-2; cdr3_aa: CASSDGFYGYTF; cdr3_nt: TGCGCCAGCAGTGACGGGTTCTATGGCTACACCTTC
d_call: TRBD2; v_call: TRBV14; j_call: TRBJ2-3; cdr3_aa: CASSQLAGVPDTQYF; cdr3_nt: TGTGCCAGCAGCCAATTAGCGGGAGTTCCAGATACGCAGTATTTT
d_call: NA; v_call: TRBV6-1; j_call: TRBJ2-7; cdr3_aa: CASSERGWSDYEQYF; cdr3_nt: TGTGCCAGCAGTGAAAGAGGATGGAGTGACTACGAGCAGTACTTC
d_call: NA; v_call: TRBV18; j_call: TRBJ1-2; cdr3_aa: CASSPRSSGEGYTF; cdr3_nt: TGTGCCAGCTCACCACGTTCCTCGGGAGAGGGCTACACCTTC
d_call: NA; v_call: TRBV28; j_call: TRBJ2-4; cdr3_aa: CASSQPDSGAKNIQYF; cdr3_nt: TGTGCCAGCAGCCAGCCTGACTCGGGTGCCAAAAACATTCAGTACTTC
d_call: TRBD1; v_call: TRBV7-9; j_call: TRBJ2-5; cdr3_aa: CASSFSQGQETQYF; cdr3_nt: TGTGCCAGCAGCTTCTCACAGGGGCAAGAGACCCAGTACTTC
d_call: NA; v_call: TRBV6-5; j_call: TRBJ2-7; cdr3_aa: CASGGGFSYEQYF; cdr3_nt: TGTGCCAGCGGTGGGGGCTTCTCCTACGAGCAGTACTTC
d_call: TRBD2; v_call: TRBV7-8; j_call: TRBJ2-1; cdr3_aa: CASRRGLETNEQFF; cdr3_nt: TGTGCCAGCAGGAGGGGACTAGAGACGAATGAGCAGTTCTTC
d_call: NA; v_call: TRBV5-4; j_call: TRBJ2-5; cdr3_aa: CASSLGTAQETQYF; cdr3_nt: TGTGCCAGCAGCTTGGGGACAGCCCAAGAGACCCAGTACTTC
d_call: NA; v_call: TRBV5-1; j_call: TRBJ1-5; cdr3_aa: CASSLAGDQPQHF; cdr3_nt: TGCGCCAGCAGCTTGGCGGGAGATCAGCCCCAGCATTTT
d_call: NA; v_call: TRBV9; j_call: TRBJ2-3; cdr3_aa: CASSVARSTDTQYF; cdr3_nt: TGTGCCAGCAGCGTAGCCAGGAGCACAGATACGCAGTATTTT
d_call: NA; v_call: TRBV7-9; j_call: TRBJ2-1; cdr3_aa: CASSLLATSSYNEQFF; cdr3_nt: TGTGCCAGCAGCTTACTAGCGACTAGTTCCTACAATGAGCAGTTCTTC
d_call: TRBD2; v_call: TRBV4-1; j_call: TRBJ2-5; cdr3_aa: CASSQDKGLAGGRQETQYF; cdr3_nt: TGCGCCAGCAGCCAAGATAAGGGACTAGCGGGGGGGCGTCAAGAGACCCAGTACTTC
d_call: NA; v_call: TRBV5-1; j_call: TRBJ2-2; cdr3_aa: CASSLDRNTGELFF; cdr3_nt: TGCGCCAGCAGCTTGGACAGGAACACCGGGGAGCTGTTTTTT
d_call: NA; v_call: TRBV6-5; j_call: TRBJ1-5; cdr3_aa: CASSYSTEQPQHF; cdr3_nt: TGTGCCAGCAGTTACTCGACAGAACAGCCCCAGCATTTT
d_call: NA; v_call: TRBV19; j_call: TRBJ1-6; cdr3_aa: CASTTKGGGAIDNSPLHF; cdr3_nt: TGTGCCAGTACCACTAAGGGTGGGGGGGCGATCGATAATTCACCCCTCCACTTT
d_call: TRBD2; v_call: TRBV5-4; j_call: TRBJ2-1; cdr3_aa: CASSGGGFSYNEQFF; cdr3_nt: TGTGCCAGCAGCGGGGGGGGGTTCTCCTACAATGAGCAGTTCTTC
d_call: TRBD1; v_call: TRBV5-6; j_call: TRBJ1-3; cdr3_aa: CASSAMDRASGNTIYF; cdr3_nt: TGTGCCAGCAGCGCCATGGACAGGGCCTCTGGAAACACCATATATTTT
d_call: NA; v_call: TRBV6-5; j_call: TRBJ2-7; cdr3_aa: CASHGGLLYEQYF; cdr3_nt: TGTGCCAGCCACGGGGGGCTCTTGTACGAGCAGTACTTC
d_call: TRBD1; v_call: TRBV5-1; j_call: TRBJ2-7; cdr3_aa: CASSLALGGINEQYF; cdr3_nt: TGCGCCAGCAGCTTGGCCCTAGGGGGCATCAACGAGCAGTACTTC
d_call: NA; v_call: TRBV11-2; j_call: TRBJ2-5; cdr3_aa: CASASTGRETQYF; cdr3_nt: TGTGCCAGCGCAAGTACAGGGCGAGAGACCCAGTACTTC
d_call: NA; v_call: TRBV4-1; j_call: TRBJ1-4; cdr3_aa: CASSQVERIEKLFF; cdr3_nt: TGCGCCAGCAGCCAAGTAGAGAGAATAGAAAAACTGTTTTTT
d_call: TRBD2; v_call: TRBV11-2; j_call: TRBJ2-1; cdr3_aa: CASSSRLAEHNEQFF; cdr3_nt: TGTGCCAGCAGCTCGCGACTAGCGGAGCACAATGAGCAGTTCTTC
d_call: TRBD2; v_call: TRBV10-1; j_call: TRBJ2-5; cdr3_aa: CASSVDGLAGEETQYF; cdr3_nt: TGCGCCAGCAGTGTCGACGGACTAGCGGGGGAAGAGACCCAGTACTTC
d_call: TRBD1; v_call: TRBV5-1; j_call: TRBJ1-2; cdr3_aa: CASSPQGTGGESDYTF; cdr3_nt: TGCGCCAGCAGCCCCCAAGGGACAGGGGGCGAGTCAGACTACACCTTC
d_call: TRBD2; v_call: TRBV2; j_call: TRBJ2-3; cdr3_aa: CASSEGGRALTDTQYF; cdr3_nt: TGTGCCAGCAGTGAAGGGGGGAGGGCCCTCACAGATACGCAGTATTTT
d_call: NA; v_call: TRBV7-9; j_call: TRBJ1-2; cdr3_aa: CASSLGGGYGYTF; cdr3_nt: TGTGCCAGCAGCTTAGGGGGCGGCTATGGCTACACCTTC
d_call: NA; v_call: TRBV7-2; j_call: TRBJ1-1; cdr3_aa: CASSSSQTNTEAFF; cdr3_nt: TGTGCCAGCAGCTCTAGCCAGACAAACACTGAAGCTTTCTTT